These T cell receptor beta chains were read from a single sample in a study of blood T cell repertoires in COVID-19. Sequencing used immunoSEQ multiplex PCR; TCRdb keeps in-frame clones, though not all of them. The table records approximately 90,000 clones, approximately 90% of them present only once. Material for sequencing was peripheral blood. These receptors all come from a man between 60 and 75 years old with acute or convalescent COVID-19. Both conserved end residues are trimmed from each CDR3.

ASSNNYRNEQF	TRBV19	TRBJ2-1
ASSRGIVGYT	TRBV6-5	TRBJ1-2
ASKEGNTGELF	TRBV6-5	TRBJ2-2
ASSGLAGGPYNEQF	TRBV5-5	TRBJ2-1
ASSQRGIPF	TRBV3-1/TRBV3-2	TRBJ2-1
ASSEPAGRQGAAEGYT	TRBV6-1	TRBJ1-2
ASSLGLQETQY	TRBV11-2	TRBJ2-5
AWSRGNNQPQH	TRBV30	TRBJ1-5
AISGYGVWTEAF	TRBV10-3	TRBJ1-1
ASSWDSKIYGYT	TRBV5-1	TRBJ1-2
ASSPSGGQGYEQY	TRBV5-4	TRBJ2-7
ASSFIAGHNEQF	TRBV27	TRBJ2-1
ATGLTGINEKLF	TRBV28	TRBJ1-4
ASSDYRGFNQPQH	TRBV18	TRBJ1-5
ASSQGFGYGYT	TRBV7-2	TRBJ1-2
ASSPPGGQQETQY	TRBV5-4	TRBJ2-5
ASSAGVGNQPQH	TRBV27	TRBJ1-5
ASKPRDYWAQY	TRBV27	TRBJ2-5
APGERSGNTIY	TRBV7-9	TRBJ1-3
ASSLSGGQYNEQF	TRBV5-1	TRBJ2-1
ASSPPGLVDTQY	TRBV18	TRBJ2-3
ASSRTGGAGSSYGYT	TRBV3-1/TRBV3-2	TRBJ1-2
ASSLIARGGQGNSPLH	TRBV7-2	TRBJ1-6
ASSAGQSNTEAF	TRBV19	TRBJ1-1
ASSPGTGQRPQH	TRBV3-1/TRBV3-2	TRBJ1-5
AGSPQGLANEKLF	TRBV2	TRBJ1-4
ASSYSARVDTEAF	TRBV6-5	TRBJ1-1
ASRHGQIYTDTQY	TRBV6-5	TRBJ2-3